The 27 T cell receptor beta chains reported below all come from one sample, sequenced in a study of T cell repertoires in cytomegalovirus infection. TCRdb re-called the reads through MiXCR, storing one row per CDR3 protein. Among over 300,000 distinct CDR3 sequences listed, roughly a sixth were seen once. Sequencing used PBMCs. The receptors here all came from a human donor in good health (CMV status not recorded). Some clones in this sample may be carry-over from other donors' samples.

In this sample, this clonotype turned up a few times. This chain uses TRBV20-1 with TRBJ1-2; 7 positions match TRBD1. V shed 3 bases, J shed 8 bases, and the junction held 9 bases outside the gene matches. The CDR3 runs 13 residues. CDR1 is DFQATT, CDR2 SNEGSKA, per germline (reference sequence). The CDR3 sequence: CSASGTDRLGYTF. DNA of the CDR3: TGCAGTGCTAGTGGGACAGATCGTTTGGGCTACACCTTC.

This clonotype was found many times. The chain recombines TRBV7-2 with TRBJ1-6; 7 bases align to TRBD1. The CDR3 runs 14 residues. Per the germline V gene, CDR1 is SGHTA and CDR2 is FQGNSA. The junction had 4 bases not matched to a gene; V was cut back by 2 bases and J by 9 bases. The CDR3 protein is CASSLLSGGSPLHF. CDR3 nucleotide sequence: TGTGCCAGCAGCTTACTCTCAGGGGGTTCACCCCTCCACTTT.

The gene calls are TRBV3-1 and TRBJ2-7, with TRBD1 matching over 7 bases. With V trimmed by 2 bases and J by 0 bases, 7 bases remained unmatched. The CDR3 length is 16 residues. Germline V gene data show CDR1 as LGHDT and CDR2 as YNNKEL (reference sequence). The CDR3 nucleotides are TGTGCCAGCAGCCAAACACCAGGGGGACCCTCCTACGAGCAGTACTTC. This codes for CASSQTPGGPSYEQYF.

V gene TRBV6-5 combines with J gene TRBJ1-4; 7 nucleotides match TRBD1. CDR3 size: 14 residues. The V and J ends lost 6 bases and 4 bases, in that order; junction bases with no gene match: 5. Germline lookup yields CDR1 MNHEY and CDR2 SVGAGI. The CDR3 DNA sequence: TGTGCCAGCAGAAAGGGACAGCTTAATGAAAAACTGTTTTTT. Translated: CASRKGQLNEKLFF.

This clonotype has only a few counts. The V call is TRBV3-1, the J call TRBJ2-3; TRBD1 is a possible D gene (5 bases). V was pared by 1 base and J by 9 bases, with 14 bases between. CDR1 LGHDT and CDR2 YNNKEL come from the germline V gene (reference sequence). CDR3 length: 14 amino acids. The DNA of the CDR3 is TGTGCCAGCAGCCAAGGGCCCACTGGGGCCACGCAGTATTTT. Translating gives CASSQGPTGATQYF.

Only a few counts were recorded for this clonotype. J is TRBJ2-7 and V is TRBV6-1, with a tentative D call TRBD1 (5 bases). V lost 0 bases and J lost 3, with 9 bases in between. The CDR3 length is 14 residues. The germline gives CDR1 MNHNS, CDR2 SASEGT. The CDR3 sequence: CASSEARQGYEQYF. As DNA, the CDR3 is TGTGCCAGCAGTGAAGCGCGGCAGGGCTACGAGCAGTACTTC.

This chain uses TRBV5-6 with TRBJ2-2, with D perhaps matching TRBD1 or TRBD2 (5 bases each). The CDR3 contains 16 residues. The germline V gene encodes CDR1 SGHDT and CDR2 YYEEEE. Trimming removed 2 bases from V and 2 bases from J, with 13 bases in between. CDR3 nucleotide sequence: TGTGCCAGCAGCTTTACCGGGACGGCCAACACCGGGGAGCTGTTTTTT. This codes for CASSFTGTANTGELFF.

This clonotype was picked up a small number of times. The chain employs TRBV10-3 and TRBJ2-5; D might be TRBD1 (5 bases). Germline CDR1 ENHRY, CDR2 SYGVKD. The V end lost 0 bases, the J end lost 3 bases, and 5 bases lay between the germline ends. The CDR3 is made up of 13 amino acids. In DNA, the CDR3 is TGTGCCATCAGTGAGTCACAGGAAGAGACCCAGTACTTC. It translates to CAISESQEETQYF.

V is TRBV12-3 or TRBV12-4 and J is TRBJ1-5; D may be TRBD1 (5 bases). The CDR3 covers 15 residues. V was pared by 6 bases and J by 1 base, with 13 bases between. The CDR3 DNA reads as TGTGCCAGCAGCAACAGGCCCGCCAGCAATCAGCCCCAGCATTTT. As protein: CASSNRPASNQPQHF.

The chain is built from TRBV6-1 and TRBJ1-2, with 9 bases matching TRBD1. Germline V gene lookup returns CDR1 MNHNS and CDR2 SASEGT. J was trimmed by 7 bases and V by 10 bases; bases with no gene match: 7. The CDR3 spans 12 residues. The CDR3 DNA reads as TGTGCCACAAACAGGGGGCAAGGTGGCTACACCTTC. This translates into CATNRGQGGYTF.

This clonotype was recorded at least ten times. The V and J genes are TRBV7-2 and TRBJ2-3; D call uncertain. The CDR3 totals 14 residues. V was cut by 5 bases and J by 6 bases, with 15 bases left in between. The germline CDR1 and CDR2 sequences are SGHTA and FQGNSA. This chain's CDR3 is CASSMYQEGDTQYF. The CDR3 region has the DNA TGTGCCAGCAGCATGTACCAGGAAGGGGATACGCAGTATTTT.

This clonotype was counted many times. V is TRBV4-2 and J is TRBJ2-2; 14 bases are a match to TRBD2. This CDR3 spans 19 amino acids. V shed 1 base, J shed 5 bases, and the junction held 9 bases outside the gene matches. Germline V gene lookup returns CDR1 LGHNA and CDR2 YNFKEQ. The CDR3 loop reads CASSQGDGLAGGWTGELFF. The CDR3 region has the DNA TGTGCCAGCAGCCAAGGAGACGGACTAGCGGGGGGATGGACCGGGGAGCTGTTTTTT.

This clonotype has ten or more counts. One end of the junction does not line up with germline, which may come from a read error. This chain connects TRBV7-7 to TRBJ2-3; 8 bases fit TRBD2. There are 16 residues in the CDR3. CDR1 is SSHAT, CDR2 FNYEAQ, per germline (reference sequence). The CDR3 bases are TGTGCTAGCAGCTTAGGAGGCGGGGGGAGCACAGATACGCAGTATTTT. Residues: CASSLGGGGSTDTQYF.

This clonotype has ten or more counts. The chain recombines TRBV6-5 with TRBJ2-5; D remains ambiguous. V was trimmed by 2 bases and J by 6 bases, leaving 13 bases between them. The V gene's germline CDR1 is MNHEY and CDR2 SVGAGI. This CDR3 spans 14 amino acids. Here the CDR3 reads CASSYDWQRQTQYF. In DNA form, the CDR3 reads TGTGCCAGCAGTTACGACTGGCAAAGGCAGACCCAGTACTTC.

This clonotype was detected a few times. The genes are TRBV10-3 and TRBJ1-2; 9 nucleotides align to TRBD1. Trimming removed 0 bases from V and 2 bases from J; junction bases left unmatched: 4. Per the germline V gene, CDR1 is ENHRY and CDR2 is SYGVKD. This CDR3 comprises 16 residues. CDR3 nucleotide sequence: TGTGCCATCAGTGAGTCTGGGACAGGGACGAACTATGGCTACACCTTC. It is translated as CAISESGTGTNYGYTF.

This clonotype was counted only a few times. The V call is TRBV5-1, the J call TRBJ1-6, with D perhaps TRBD1 (5 bases). CDR3 length: 15 amino acids. CDR1 and CDR2 from the germline V gene are SGHRS and YFSETQ. V dropped 0 bases and J dropped 6 bases, with 10 bases sitting between them. This CDR3 reads CASSLEGPTNSPLHF. CDR3 nucleotide sequence: TGCGCCAGCAGCTTGGAGGGACCAACTAATTCACCCCTCCACTTT.

This clonotype was seen at least ten times. The chain links TRBV6-1 to TRBJ1-6; possible D gene TRBD1, 5 bases. In germline, CDR1 is MNHNS, CDR2 SASEGT. The V end lost 6 bases, the J end lost 5 bases, and 14 bases lay between the germline ends. The CDR3 has 15 amino acids. CDR3 bases: TGTGCCAGCAGACCCCACGACAGAGATAATTCACCCCTCCACTTT. This translates into CASRPHDRDNSPLHF.

The gene calls are TRBV12-3 or TRBV12-4 and TRBJ2-5; D is ambiguous. The CDR3 is 13 amino acids. The V gene lost 5 bases and the J gene lost 5 bases, with 12 bases spanning the gap. DNA for the CDR3: TGTGCCAGCAGTGTTTTTGCTTCCGAGACCCAGTACTTC. It encodes CASSVFASETQYF.

This clonotype has ten or more counts. This chain connects TRBV7-2 to TRBJ1-5, with TRBD1 as a possible D gene (6 bases). V lost 4 bases and J lost 6, with 10 bases in between. Germline V gene sequence: CDR1 SGHTA, CDR2 FQGNSA. There are 13 residues in the CDR3. CDR3 protein: CASSSRGSQPQHF. DNA of the CDR3: TGTGCCAGCAGCTCAAGGGGGAGTCAGCCCCAGCATTTT.

The rearrangement uses TRBV28 and TRBJ2-1; no clear D gene. The CDR3 covers 15 residues. V shed 4 bases and J shed 5 bases, with 15 bases lying between them. Germline V gene data show CDR1 as MDHEN and CDR2 as SYDVKM. CDR3 nucleotides: TGTGCCAGCAGTTATCAGGCGAAGGTCCACAATGAGCAGTTCTTC. Residues: CASSYQAKVHNEQFF.

In this sample, this clonotype turned up many times. This rearrangement joins TRBV11-3 to TRBJ2-1, with D possibly matching TRBD2 (6 bases). V was clipped by 6 bases and J by 0 bases, with 12 bases between them. This CDR3 is 15 amino acids long. Germline loops: CDR1 SGHNT, CDR2 YENEEA. CDR3 region: CASSPGGTSYNEQFF. As DNA, the CDR3 is TGTGCCAGCAGTCCGGGCGGGACCTCCTACAATGAGCAGTTCTTC.

Ten or more counts support this clonotype. This chain links TRBV7-9 with TRBJ1-1; TRBD1 matches at 8 bases. The V gene end was trimmed by 4 bases and the J gene end by 4 bases; junction bases not matched to a gene: 23. This CDR3 region has 20 residues. Germline CDR1 reads SEHNR; CDR2 reads FQNEAQ (reference sequence). DNA for the CDR3: TGTGCCAGCAGCTCGGCTAACATCGACAGGGGCCCCTTAGCTTTCACTGAAGCTTTCTTT. Translation gives CASSSANIDRGPLAFTEAFF.

V and J are TRBV9 and TRBJ1-6; D not resolved. The CDR3 is made up of 16 amino acids. The V gene lost 0 bases and the J gene lost 0 bases, with 7 bases spanning the gap. CDR1 is SGDLS, CDR2 YYNGEE, per germline. In DNA, the CDR3 is TGTGCCAGCAGCGTAGATGTCAGCTCCTATAATTCACCCCTCCACTTT. The encoded protein is CASSVDVSSYNSPLHF.

The sample holds many counts of this clonotype. The rearrangement uses TRBV7-8 and TRBJ2-1; TRBD2 aligns across 8 bases. There are 15 residues in the CDR3. Germline V gene lookup returns CDR1 SGHVS and CDR2 FQNEAQ. V was pared by 1 base and J by 5 bases, with 4 bases of the junction left unmatched. The CDR3 reads CASSLGGGTNNEQFF. The CDR3 region has the DNA TGTGCCAGCAGCTTAGGCGGGGGGACCAACAATGAGCAGTTCTTC. Together with reference TRBV7-8 and TRBJ2-1, the CDR3 gives the full variable domain: GAGVSQSPRYKVAKRGQDVALRCDPISGHVSLFWYQQALGQGPEFLTYFQNEAQLDKSGLPSDRFFAERPEGSVSTLKIQRTQQEDSAVYLCASSLGGGTNNEQFFGPGTRLTVL.

CDR3 sequence reads: CASSLMPREVNEQYF. In DNA form, the CDR3 reads TGCGCCAGCAGCCTAATGCCCAGGGAAGTTAACGAGCAGTACTTC. V usage is TRBV10-2 and J usage is TRBJ2-7; the D gene is possibly TRBD1 (5 bases). The germline CDR1 and CDR2 sequences are WSHSY and SAAADI. The CDR3 length is 15 residues. Trimming took 6 bases from V and 5 from J, leaving 20 bases between them.

This rearrangement joins TRBV27 to TRBJ1-4; no reliable D call. Germline V gene sequence: CDR1 MNHEY, CDR2 SMNVEV (reference sequence). The CDR3 contains 15 residues. Trimming left V 6 bases short and J 4 bases short, with 15 bases between. CDR3 sequence reads: CASRPTTGSNEKLFF. The CDR3 DNA reads TGTGCCAGCAGACCTACTACCGGGAGTAATGAAAAACTGTTTTTT.

This clonotype was detected many times. This chain connects TRBV11-1 to TRBJ1-2; D gene uncertain. The ends were cut back, 5 bases at V and 5 bases at J, with 15 bases in the middle. Germline CDR1 is SGHAT and CDR2 is FQDESV (reference sequence). The CDR3 loop spans 14 amino acids. The CDR3 region is CASSPKPAEYGYTF. In DNA form, the CDR3 reads TGTGCCAGCAGCCCCAAACCCGCAGAATATGGCTACACCTTC.